This TCR beta chain was sequenced in a study of blood T cell repertoires in COVID-19 (dated by TCRdb to the early 2020s). Study-level background: Collaborator samples came from the United States, Italy and Spain and covered acute and convalescent phases of COVID-19. The material from the prospective study consisted of cDNA or gDNA derived from T cells, B-cell-depleted T cells, or PBMCs. The dataset comprised deeply sampled blood TCRbeta repertoires from subjects exposed to, actively infected with, or recovered from COVID-19. The repertoires were released in a freely available public database meant as a resource for research on the immune response to SARS-CoV-2. Samples came from the ongoing ImmuneRACE study (first 160 participants) plus 1,254 subjects from 6 global collaborators. Nearly every sample came with metadata listing a de-identified subject ID, COVID-19 status, age in years and sex. Where HLA class I and class II types were available, the types were taken from metadata supplied by the sample provider, not from assay-based typing.

Paper-wide results and their limitations: The amount of clinical and demographic metadata varied by source and participant and was provided uncurated.

One collaborating source in Seattle enrolled patients while the patients were actively infected and followed the patients over time throughout the course of disease. Collaborating institutions collected whole blood in K2EDTA tubes following their own protocols. For TCRbeta analysis, collaborators shipped samples in one of three forms: frozen whole blood, isolated PBMCs, or DNA extracted from either of those sample types. The germline V and J ends show losses of 6 bases and 5 bases respectively, and no gene match explains 7 bases of the junction. CDR1 KGHSH and CDR2 LQKENI are derived from the germline V gene. There are 14 amino acids in the CDR3, from cysteine to phenylalanine inclusive. Only the CDR3 DNA stays, 42 bases, in frame from base 1. About this clone itself: Its antigen is unknown. Base qualities are missing; no much larger clone stands one base away.

TCRbeta CDR3 regions were amplified from genomic DNA by means of the immunoSEQ Assay, a bias-controlled multiplex PCR. The original pipeline was this. The number of nucleated cells in each sample was estimated by amplification of reference gene primers within the assay. To quantify the absolute abundance of each unique TCRbeta CDR3 rearrangement, sequence reads were collapsed and filtered. For each sample, productive Simpson clonality was calculated as the square root of Simpson's diversity index over productive rearrangements. TCRdb carries this immuneACCESS record with in-frame sequences only. Its versions omit some clonotypes, under half of them owing to an unresolved V gene in the studies checked, with the rest unexplained. The D gene and trimming were derived from the DNA, and the V and J assignments and clone size from that table. In this sample the table shows more than 100,000 clones, around 90% of which occur a single time. The leading ten clones occupy more than 3% of the sample.

This TCR was sampled from a woman aged 55 to 70 with COVID-19, enrolled during active disease. The sample consisted of peripheral blood. The V gene is TRBV18 and the J gene is TRBJ2-1, and TRBD1 aligns with 7 junction nucleotides. The CDR3 region reads CASSPGTANNEQFF. The DNA sequence is given as TGTGCCAGCTCCCCCGGGACAGCCAACAATGAGCAGTTCTTC.